This T cell receptor beta chain was recovered during a study of CD8 T cells in ankylosing spondylitis. Study observations and caveats: A TCR beta motif made of about eight highly homologous variants seemed typical of ankylosing spondylitis blood. As reported, disease-linked clones showed significant enrichment in matched ankylosing spondylitis synovial fluid.

The CDR3 sequence is 12 residues long. Germline V gene lookup returns CDR1 DFQATT and CDR2 SNEGSKA (reference sequence). V gave up 7 bases and J gave up 1 base, with 8 bases separating them. One entry per CDR3 protein results from TCRdb running MiXCR on the 5' RACE reads. The sample holds more than 150,000 distinct CDR3 sequences, about 20% seen once. This clonotype was counted between two and nine times. Its antigen is not known. The chain couples TRBV20-1 to TRBJ2-1; D ambiguous. Sample: blood, either unsorted or a sorted T cell fraction (not recorded which). The clonotype was recovered from a male donor aged 5 to 30 with ankylosing spondylitis or in good health (not recorded which). The CDR3 DNA reads as TGCAGTGAGGGCAGTTCCTACAATGAGCAGTTCTTC. Translating it yields CSEGSSYNEQFF.